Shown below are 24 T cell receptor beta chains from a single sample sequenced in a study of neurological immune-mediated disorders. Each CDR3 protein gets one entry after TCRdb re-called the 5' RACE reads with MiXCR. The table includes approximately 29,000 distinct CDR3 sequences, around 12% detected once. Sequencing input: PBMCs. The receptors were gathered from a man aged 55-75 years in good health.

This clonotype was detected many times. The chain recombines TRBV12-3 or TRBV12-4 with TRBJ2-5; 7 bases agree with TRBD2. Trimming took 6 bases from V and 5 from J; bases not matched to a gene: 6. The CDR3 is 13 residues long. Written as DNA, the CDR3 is TGTGCCAGCAGCTTATCGGGGGGTGAGACCCAGTACTTC. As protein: CASSLSGGETQYF.

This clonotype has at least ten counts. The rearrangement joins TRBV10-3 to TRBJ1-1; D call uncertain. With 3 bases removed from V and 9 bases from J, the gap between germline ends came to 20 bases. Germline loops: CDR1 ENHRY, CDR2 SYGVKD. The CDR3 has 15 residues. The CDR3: CAISESYPGVFQAFF. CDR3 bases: TGTGCCATCAGTGAATCGTACCCTGGCGTCTTCCAAGCTTTCTTT.

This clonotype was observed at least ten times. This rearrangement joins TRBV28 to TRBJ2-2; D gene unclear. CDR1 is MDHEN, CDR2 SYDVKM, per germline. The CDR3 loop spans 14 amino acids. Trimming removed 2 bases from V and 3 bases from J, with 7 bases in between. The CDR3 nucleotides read TGTGCCAGCAGTTTAATAACCTACACCGGGGAGCTGTTTTTT. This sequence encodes CASSLITYTGELFF.

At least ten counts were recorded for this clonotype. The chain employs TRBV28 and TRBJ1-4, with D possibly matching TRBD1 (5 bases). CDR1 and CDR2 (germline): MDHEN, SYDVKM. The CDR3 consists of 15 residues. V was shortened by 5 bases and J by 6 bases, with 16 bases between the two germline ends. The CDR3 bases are TGTGCCAGCAGTGGGGAGGAGGGGCTGTATGAAAAACTGTTTTTT. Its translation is CASSGEEGLYEKLFF.

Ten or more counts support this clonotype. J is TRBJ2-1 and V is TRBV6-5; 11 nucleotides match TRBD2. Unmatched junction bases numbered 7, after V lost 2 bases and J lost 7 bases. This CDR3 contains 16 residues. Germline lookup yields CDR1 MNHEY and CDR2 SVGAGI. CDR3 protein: CASSYQTSGGWNEQFF. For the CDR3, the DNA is TGTGCCAGCAGTTACCAAACTAGCGGGGGCTGGAATGAGCAGTTCTTC.

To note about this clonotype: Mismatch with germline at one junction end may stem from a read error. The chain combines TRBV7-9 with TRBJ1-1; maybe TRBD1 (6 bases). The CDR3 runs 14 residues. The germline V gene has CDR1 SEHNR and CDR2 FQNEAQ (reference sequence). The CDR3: CSSSLRGQGAEAFF. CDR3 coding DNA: TGCTCCAGCAGCTTACGGGGGCAGGGAGCTGAAGCTTTCTTT.

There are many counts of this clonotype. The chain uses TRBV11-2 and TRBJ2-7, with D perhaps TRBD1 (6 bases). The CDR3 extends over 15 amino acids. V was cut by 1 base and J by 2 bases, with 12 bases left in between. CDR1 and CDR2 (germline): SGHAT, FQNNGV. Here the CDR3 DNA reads TGTGCCAGCAGCTTAGGGGCAGGGGTTGCCTACGAGCAGTACTTC. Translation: CASSLGAGVAYEQYF.

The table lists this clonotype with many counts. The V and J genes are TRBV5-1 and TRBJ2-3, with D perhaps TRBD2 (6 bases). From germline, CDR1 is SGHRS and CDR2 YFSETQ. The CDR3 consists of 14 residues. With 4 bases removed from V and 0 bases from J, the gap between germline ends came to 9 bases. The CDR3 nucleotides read TGCGCCAGCAGCCCTCGGGGGAGCACAGATACGCAGTATTTT. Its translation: CASSPRGSTDTQYF.

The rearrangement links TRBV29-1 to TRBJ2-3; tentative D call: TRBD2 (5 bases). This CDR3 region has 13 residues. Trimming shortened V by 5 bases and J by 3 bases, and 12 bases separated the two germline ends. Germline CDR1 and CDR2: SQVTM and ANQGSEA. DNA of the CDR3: TGCAGCGTTTCAGAGGGAGTAACAGATACGCAGTATTTT. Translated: CSVSEGVTDTQYF.

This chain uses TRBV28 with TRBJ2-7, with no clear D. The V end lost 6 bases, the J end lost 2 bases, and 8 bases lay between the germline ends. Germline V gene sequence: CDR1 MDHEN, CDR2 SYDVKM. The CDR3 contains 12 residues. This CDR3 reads CASRTSAYEQYF. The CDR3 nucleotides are TGTGCCAGCAGAACCTCGGCCTACGAGCAGTACTTC.

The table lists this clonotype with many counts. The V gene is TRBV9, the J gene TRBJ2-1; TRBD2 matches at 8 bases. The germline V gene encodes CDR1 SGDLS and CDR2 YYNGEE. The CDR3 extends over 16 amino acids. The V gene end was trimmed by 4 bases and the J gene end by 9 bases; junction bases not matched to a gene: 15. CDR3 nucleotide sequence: TGTGCCAGCAGCTCACGTGCCGCAGCGGGAGCGGGTGAGCAGTTCTTC. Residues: CASSSRAAAGAGEQFF.

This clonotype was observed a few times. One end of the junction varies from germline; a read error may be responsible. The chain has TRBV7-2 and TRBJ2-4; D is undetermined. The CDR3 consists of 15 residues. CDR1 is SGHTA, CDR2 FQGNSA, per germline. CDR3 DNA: TGTGTCAGCAGATTCGCTGGGTTAGCCAAAAACATTCAGTACTTC. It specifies CVSRFAGLAKNIQYF.

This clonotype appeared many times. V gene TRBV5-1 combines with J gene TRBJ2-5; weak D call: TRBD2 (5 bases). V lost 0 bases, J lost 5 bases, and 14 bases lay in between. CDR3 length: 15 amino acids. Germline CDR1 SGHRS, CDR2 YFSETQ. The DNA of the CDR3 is TGCGCCAGCAGCTTGGAGAGGGCTGGGCTGGAGACCCAGTACTTC. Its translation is CASSLERAGLETQYF.

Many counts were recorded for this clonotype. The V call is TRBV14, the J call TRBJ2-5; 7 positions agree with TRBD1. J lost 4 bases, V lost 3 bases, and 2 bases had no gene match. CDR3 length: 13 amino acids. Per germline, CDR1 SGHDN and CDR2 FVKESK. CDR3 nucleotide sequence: TGTGCCAGCAGCCAGTGGGACAGAGAGACCCAGTACTTC. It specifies CASSQWDRETQYF. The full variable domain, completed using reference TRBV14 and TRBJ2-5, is EAGVTQFPSHSVIEKGQTVTLRCDPISGHDNLYWYRRVMGKEIKFLLHFVKESKQDESGMPNNRFLAERTGGTYSTLKVQPAELEDSGVYFCASSQWDRETQYFGPGTRLLVL.

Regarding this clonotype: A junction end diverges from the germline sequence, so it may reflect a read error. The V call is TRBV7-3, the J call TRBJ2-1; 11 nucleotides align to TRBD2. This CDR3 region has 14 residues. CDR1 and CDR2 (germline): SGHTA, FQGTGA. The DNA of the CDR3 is TGTGCTAGCATCCTTGGACTAGCGGGCAATGAGCAGTTCTTC. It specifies CASILGLAGNEQFF.

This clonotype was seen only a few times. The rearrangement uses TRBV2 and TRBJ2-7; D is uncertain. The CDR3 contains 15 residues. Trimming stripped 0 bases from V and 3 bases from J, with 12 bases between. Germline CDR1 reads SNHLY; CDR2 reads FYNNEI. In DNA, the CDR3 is TGTGCCAGCAGTGAAGCCCCTTCAGCGATCTACGAGCAGTACTTC. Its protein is CASSEAPSAIYEQYF.

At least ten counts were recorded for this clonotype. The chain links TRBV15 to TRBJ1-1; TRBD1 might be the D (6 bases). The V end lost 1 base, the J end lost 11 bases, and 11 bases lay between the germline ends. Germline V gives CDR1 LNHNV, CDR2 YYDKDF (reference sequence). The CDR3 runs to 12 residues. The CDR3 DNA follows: TGTGCCACCAGCAGAGTTCAGGGGTGGGCTTTCTTT. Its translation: CATSRVQGWAFF.

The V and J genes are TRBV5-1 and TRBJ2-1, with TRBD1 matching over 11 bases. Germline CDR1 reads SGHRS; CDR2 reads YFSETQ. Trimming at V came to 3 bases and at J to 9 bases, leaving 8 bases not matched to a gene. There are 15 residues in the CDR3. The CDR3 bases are TGCGCCAGCAGCTGGAGGGACAGGGGGTCTAGTGAGCAGTTCTTC. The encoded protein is CASSWRDRGSSEQFF.

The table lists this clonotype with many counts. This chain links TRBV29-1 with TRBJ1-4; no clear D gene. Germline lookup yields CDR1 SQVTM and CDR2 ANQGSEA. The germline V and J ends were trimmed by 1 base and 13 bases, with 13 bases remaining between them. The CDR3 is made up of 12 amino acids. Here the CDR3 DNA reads TGCAGCGTTGAAGGTATCCAGCCGGGACTGTTTTTT. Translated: CSVEGIQPGLFF.

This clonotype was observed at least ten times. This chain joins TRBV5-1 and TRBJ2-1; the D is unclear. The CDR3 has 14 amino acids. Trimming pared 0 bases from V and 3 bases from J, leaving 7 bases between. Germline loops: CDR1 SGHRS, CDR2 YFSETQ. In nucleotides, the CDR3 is TGCGCCAGCAGCTTGGCATCGGTCTACAATGAGCAGTTCTTC. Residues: CASSLASVYNEQFF.

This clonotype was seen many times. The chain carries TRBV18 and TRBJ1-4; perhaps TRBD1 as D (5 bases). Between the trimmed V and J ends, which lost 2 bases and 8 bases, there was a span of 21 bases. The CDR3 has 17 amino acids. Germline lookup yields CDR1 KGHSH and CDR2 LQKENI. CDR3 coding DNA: TGTGCCAGCTCACCAAACGTTGCGGGGGTTTTGCCGGAAAAACTGTTTTTT. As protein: CASSPNVAGVLPEKLFF.

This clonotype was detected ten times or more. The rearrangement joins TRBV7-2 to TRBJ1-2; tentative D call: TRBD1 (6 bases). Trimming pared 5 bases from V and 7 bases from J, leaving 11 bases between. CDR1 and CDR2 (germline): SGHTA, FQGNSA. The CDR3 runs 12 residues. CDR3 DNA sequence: TGTGCCAGCAGCACAAACAGGGTTGGCTACACCTTC. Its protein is CASSTNRVGYTF.

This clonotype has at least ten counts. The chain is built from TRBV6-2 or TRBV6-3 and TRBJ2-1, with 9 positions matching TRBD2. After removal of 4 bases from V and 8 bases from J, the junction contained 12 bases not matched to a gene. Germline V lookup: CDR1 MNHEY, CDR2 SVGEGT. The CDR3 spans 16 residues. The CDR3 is CASSLNLAGAADEQFF. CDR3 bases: TGTGCCAGCAGTTTGAACTTAGCGGGAGCGGCGGATGAGCAGTTCTTC.

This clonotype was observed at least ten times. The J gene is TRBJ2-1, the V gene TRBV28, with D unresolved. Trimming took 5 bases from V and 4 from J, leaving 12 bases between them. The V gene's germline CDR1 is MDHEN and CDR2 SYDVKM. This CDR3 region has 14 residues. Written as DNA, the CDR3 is TGTGCCAGCAGTACCCTGACACAGTACAATGAGCAGTTCTTC. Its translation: CASSTLTQYNEQFF.